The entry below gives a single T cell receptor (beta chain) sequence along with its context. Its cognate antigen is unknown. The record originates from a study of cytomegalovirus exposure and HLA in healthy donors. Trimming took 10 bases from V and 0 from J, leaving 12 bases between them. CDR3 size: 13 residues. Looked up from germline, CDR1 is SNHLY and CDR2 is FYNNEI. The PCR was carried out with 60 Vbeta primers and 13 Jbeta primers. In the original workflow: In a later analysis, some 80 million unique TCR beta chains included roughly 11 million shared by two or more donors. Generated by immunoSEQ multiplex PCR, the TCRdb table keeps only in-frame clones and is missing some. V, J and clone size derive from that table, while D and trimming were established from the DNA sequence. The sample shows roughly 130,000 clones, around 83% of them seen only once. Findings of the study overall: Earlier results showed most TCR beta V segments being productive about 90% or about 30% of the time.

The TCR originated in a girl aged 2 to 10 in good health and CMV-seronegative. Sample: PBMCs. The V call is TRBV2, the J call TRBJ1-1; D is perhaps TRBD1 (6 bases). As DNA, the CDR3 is TGTGCCACACACAGGGAGATGAACACTGAAGCTTTCTTT. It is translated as CATHREMNTEAFF.